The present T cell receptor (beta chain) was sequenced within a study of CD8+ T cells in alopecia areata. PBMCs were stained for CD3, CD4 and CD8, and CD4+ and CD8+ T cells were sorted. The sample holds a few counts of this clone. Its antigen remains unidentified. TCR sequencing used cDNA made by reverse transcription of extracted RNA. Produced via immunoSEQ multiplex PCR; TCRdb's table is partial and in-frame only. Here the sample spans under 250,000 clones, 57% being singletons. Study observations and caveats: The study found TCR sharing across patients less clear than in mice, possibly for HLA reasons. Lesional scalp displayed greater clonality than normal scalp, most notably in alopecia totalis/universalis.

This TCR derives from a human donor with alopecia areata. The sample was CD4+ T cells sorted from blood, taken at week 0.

As DNA, the CDR3 is TGTGCCAGCAATTCCTACGGCATGAACACTGAAGCTTTCTTT. It translates to CASNSYGMNTEAFF. This chain joins TRBV7-2 and TRBJ1-1; D is uncertain. V gave up 7 bases and J gave up 0 bases, with 12 bases separating them. Germline values: CDR1 SGHTA, CDR2 FQGNSA. This CDR3 has 14 residues. The complete variable domain, with remaining parts taken from reference TRBV7-2 and TRBJ1-1, reads GAGVSQSPSNKVTEKGKDVELRCDPISGHTALYWYRQSLGQGLEFLIYFQGNSAPDKSGLPSDRFSAERTGGSVSTLTIQRTQQEDSAVYLCASNSYGMNTEAFFGQGTRLTVV.